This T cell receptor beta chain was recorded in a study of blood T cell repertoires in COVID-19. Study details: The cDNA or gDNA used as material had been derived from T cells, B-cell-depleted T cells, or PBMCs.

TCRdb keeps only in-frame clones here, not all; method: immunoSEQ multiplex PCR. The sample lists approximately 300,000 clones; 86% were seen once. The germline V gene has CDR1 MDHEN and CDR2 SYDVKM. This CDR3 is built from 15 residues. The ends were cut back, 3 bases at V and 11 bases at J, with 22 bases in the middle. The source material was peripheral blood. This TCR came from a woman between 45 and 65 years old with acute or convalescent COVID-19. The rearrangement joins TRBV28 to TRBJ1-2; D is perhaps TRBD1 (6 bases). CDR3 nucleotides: TGTGCCAGCAGTTTCTCGTACAGGGCGGACCAGGGGTACACCTTC. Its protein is CASSFSYRADQGYTF.